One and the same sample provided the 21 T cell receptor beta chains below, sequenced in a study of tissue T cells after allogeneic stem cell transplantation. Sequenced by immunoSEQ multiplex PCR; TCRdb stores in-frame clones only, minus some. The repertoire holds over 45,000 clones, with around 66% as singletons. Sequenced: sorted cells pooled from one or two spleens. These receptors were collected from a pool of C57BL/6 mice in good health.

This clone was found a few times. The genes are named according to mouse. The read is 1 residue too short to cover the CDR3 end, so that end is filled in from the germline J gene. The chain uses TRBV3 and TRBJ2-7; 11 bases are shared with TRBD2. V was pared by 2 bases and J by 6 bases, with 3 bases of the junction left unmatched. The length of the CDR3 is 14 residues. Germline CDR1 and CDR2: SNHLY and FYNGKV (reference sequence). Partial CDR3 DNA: TGTGCCAGCAGCTTAACTGGGGGGGCGATTGAACAGTAC. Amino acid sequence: CASSLTGGAIEQY. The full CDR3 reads CASSLTGGAIEQYF. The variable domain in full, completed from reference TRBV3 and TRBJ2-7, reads GPKVLQIPSHQIIDMGQMVTLNCDPVSNHLYFYWYKQILGQQMEFLVNFYNGKVMEKSKLFKDQFSVERPDGSYFTLKIQPTALEDSAVYFCASSLTGGAIEQYFGPGTRLTVL.

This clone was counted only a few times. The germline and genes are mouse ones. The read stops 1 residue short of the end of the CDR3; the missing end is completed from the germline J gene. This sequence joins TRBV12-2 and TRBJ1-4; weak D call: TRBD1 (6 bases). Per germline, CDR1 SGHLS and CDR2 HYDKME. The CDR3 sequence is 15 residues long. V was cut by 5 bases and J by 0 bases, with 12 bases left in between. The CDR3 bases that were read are TGTGCCAGCTGTGAGGGGGGAATTTCCAACGAAAGATTATTT. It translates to CASCEGGISNERLF. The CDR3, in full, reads CASCEGGISNERLFF.

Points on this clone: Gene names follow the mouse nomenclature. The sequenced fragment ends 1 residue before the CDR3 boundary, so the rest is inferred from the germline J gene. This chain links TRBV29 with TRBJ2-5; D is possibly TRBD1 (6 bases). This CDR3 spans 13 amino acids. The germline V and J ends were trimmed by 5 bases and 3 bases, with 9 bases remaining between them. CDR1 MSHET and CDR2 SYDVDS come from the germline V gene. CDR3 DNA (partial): TGTGCTAGCAGTCCGGGACAACAAGACACCCAGTAC. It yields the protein CASSPGQQDTQY. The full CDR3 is CASSPGQQDTQYF. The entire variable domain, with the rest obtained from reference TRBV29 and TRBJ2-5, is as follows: DMKVTQMPRYLIKRMGENVLLECGQDMSHETMYWYRQDPGLGLQLIYISYDVDSNSEGDIPKGYRVSRKKREHFSLILDSAKTNQTSVYFCASSPGQQDTQYFGPGTRLLVL.

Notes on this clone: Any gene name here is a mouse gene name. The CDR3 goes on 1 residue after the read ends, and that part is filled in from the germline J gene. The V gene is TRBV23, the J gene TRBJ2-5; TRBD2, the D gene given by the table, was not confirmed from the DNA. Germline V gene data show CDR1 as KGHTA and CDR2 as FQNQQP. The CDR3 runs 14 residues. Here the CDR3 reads CSSSQPLGKDTQYF. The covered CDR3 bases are TGCTCCAGCAGTCAACCCCTGGGGAAAGACACCCAGTAC. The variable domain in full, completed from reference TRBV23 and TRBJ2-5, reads DAAVTQKPRYLIKMKGQEAEMKCIPEKGHTAVFWYQQKQSKELKFLIYFQNQQPLDQIDMVKERFSAVCPSSSLCSLGIRTCEAEDSALYLCSSSQPLGKDTQYFGPGTRLLVL.

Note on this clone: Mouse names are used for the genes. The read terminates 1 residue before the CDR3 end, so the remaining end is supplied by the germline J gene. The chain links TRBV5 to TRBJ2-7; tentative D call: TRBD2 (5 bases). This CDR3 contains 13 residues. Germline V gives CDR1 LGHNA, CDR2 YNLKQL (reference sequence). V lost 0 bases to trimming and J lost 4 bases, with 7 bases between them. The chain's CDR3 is CASSQEWGYEQYF. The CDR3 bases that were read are TGTGCCAGCAGCCAAGAATGGGGATATGAACAGTAC.

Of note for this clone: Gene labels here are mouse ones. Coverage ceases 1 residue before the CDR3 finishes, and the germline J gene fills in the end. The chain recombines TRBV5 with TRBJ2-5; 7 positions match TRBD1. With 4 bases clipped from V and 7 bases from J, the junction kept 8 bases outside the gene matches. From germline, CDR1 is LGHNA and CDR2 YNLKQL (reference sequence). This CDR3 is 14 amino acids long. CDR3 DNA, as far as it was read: TGTGCCAGCAGCCCCCCAGGGGGTTGGAACACCCAGTAC. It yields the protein CASSPPGGWNTQY. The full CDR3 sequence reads CASSPPGGWNTQYF.

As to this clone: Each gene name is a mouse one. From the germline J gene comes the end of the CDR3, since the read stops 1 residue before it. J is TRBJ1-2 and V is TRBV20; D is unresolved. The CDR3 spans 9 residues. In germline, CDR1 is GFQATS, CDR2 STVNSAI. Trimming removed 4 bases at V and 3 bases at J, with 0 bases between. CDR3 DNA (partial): TGTGGTGCTAACTCCGACTACACC. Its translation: CGANSDYT. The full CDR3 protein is CGANSDYTF.

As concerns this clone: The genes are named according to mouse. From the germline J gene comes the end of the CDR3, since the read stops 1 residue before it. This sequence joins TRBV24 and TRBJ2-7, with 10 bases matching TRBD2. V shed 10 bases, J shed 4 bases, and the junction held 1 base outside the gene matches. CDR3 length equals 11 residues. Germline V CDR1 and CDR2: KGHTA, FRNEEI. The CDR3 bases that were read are TGTGCCAAACTGGGGGGGTATGAACAGTAC. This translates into CAKLGGYEQY. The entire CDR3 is CAKLGGYEQYF.

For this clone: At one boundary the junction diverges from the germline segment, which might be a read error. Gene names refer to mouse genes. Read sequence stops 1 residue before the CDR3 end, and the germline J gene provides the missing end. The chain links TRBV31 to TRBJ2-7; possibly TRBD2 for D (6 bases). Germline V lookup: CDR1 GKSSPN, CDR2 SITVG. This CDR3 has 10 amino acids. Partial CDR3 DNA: TGTGCCTGGGGTCTGGGGGAACAGTAC. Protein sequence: CAWGLGEQY. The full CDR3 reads CAWGLGEQYF.

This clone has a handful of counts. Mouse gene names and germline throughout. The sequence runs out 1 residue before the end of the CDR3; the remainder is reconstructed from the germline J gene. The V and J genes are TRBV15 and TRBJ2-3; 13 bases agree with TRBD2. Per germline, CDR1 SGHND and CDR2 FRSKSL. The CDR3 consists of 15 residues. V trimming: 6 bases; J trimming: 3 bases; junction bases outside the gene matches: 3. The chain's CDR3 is CASSGLGGRAETLYF. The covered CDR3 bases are TGTGCCAGCAGCGGACTGGGGGGGCGCGCAGAAACGCTGTAT.

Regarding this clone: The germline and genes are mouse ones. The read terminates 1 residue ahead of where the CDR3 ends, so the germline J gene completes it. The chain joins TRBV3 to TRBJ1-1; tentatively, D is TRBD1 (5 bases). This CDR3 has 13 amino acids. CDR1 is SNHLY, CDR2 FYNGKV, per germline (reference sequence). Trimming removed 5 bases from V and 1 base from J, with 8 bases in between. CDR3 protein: CASSPQGNTEVFF. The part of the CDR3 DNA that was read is TGTGCCAGCAGCCCCCAGGGGAACACAGAAGTCTTC.

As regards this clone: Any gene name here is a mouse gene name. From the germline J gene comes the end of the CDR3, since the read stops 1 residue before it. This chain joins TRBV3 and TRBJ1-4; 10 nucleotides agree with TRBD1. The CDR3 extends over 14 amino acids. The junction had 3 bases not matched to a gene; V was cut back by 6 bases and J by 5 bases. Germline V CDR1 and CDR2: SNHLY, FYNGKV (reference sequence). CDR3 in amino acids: CASSPGQGNERLFF. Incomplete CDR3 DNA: TGTGCCAGCAGTCCGGGACAGGGGAACGAAAGATTATTT.

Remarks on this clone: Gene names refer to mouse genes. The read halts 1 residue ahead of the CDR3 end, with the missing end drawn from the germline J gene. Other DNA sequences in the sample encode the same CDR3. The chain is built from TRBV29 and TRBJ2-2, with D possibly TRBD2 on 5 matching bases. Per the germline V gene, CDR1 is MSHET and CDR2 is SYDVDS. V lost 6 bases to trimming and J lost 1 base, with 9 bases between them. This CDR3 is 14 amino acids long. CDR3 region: CASSLLVNTGQLYF. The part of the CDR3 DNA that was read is TGTGCTAGCAGCCTACTGGTAAACACCGGGCAGCTCTAC.

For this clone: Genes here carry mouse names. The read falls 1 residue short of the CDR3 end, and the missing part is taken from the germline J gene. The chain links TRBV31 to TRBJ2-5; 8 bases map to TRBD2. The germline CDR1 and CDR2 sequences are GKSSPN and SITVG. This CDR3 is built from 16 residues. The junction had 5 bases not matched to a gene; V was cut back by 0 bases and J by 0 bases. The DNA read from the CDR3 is TGTGCCTGGAGTCTCACTGGGGGACTTAACCAAGACACCCAGTAC. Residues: CAWSLTGGLNQDTQY. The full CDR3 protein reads CAWSLTGGLNQDTQYF.

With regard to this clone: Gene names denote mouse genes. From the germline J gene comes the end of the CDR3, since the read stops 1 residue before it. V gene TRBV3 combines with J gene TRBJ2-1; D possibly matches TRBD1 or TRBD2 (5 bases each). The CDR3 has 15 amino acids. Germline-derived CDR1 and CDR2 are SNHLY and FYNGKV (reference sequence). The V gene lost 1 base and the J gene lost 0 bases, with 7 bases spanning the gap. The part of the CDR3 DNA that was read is TGTGCCAGCAGCTTAGAGGGGACTAACTATGCTGAGCAGTTC. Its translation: CASSLEGTNYAEQF. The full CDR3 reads CASSLEGTNYAEQFF. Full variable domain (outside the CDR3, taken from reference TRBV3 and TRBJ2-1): GPKVLQIPSHQIIDMGQMVTLNCDPVSNHLYFYWYKQILGQQMEFLVNFYNGKVMEKSKLFKDQFSVERPDGSYFTLKIQPTALEDSAVYFCASSLEGTNYAEQFFGPGTRLTVL.

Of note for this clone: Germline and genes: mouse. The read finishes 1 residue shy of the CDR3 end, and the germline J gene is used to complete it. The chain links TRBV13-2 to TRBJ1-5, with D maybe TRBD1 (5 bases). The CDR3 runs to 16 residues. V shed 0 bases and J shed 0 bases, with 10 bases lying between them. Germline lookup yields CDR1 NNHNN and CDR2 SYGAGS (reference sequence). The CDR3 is CASGDAGGDNNQAPLF. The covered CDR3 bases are TGTGCCAGCGGTGATGCAGGAGGGGATAACAACCAGGCTCCGCTT.

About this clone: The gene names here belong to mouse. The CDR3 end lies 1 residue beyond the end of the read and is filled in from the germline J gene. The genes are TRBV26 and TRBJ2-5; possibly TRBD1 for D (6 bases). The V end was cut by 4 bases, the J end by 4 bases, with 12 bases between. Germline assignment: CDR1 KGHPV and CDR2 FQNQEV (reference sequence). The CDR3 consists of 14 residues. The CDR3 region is CASSPPRQEDTQYF. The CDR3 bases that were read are TGTGCCAGCAGTCCCCCCCGACAGGAAGACACCCAGTAC.

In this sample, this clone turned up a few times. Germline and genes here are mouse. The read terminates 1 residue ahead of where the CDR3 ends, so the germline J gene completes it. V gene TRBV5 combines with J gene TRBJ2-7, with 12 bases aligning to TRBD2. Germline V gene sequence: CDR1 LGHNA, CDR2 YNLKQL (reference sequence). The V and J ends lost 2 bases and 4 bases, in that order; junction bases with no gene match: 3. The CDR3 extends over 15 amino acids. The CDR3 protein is CASSQPGTGGYEQYF. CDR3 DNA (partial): TGTGCCAGCAGCCAACCTGGGACTGGGGGGTATGAACAGTAC.

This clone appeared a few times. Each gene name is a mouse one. The CDR3 DNA, read in part, is TGTGCCCGGACAGGGTTCTATGAACAGTAC. This gives the protein CARTGFYEQY. The whole CDR3 is CARTGFYEQYF. The chain links TRBV17 to TRBJ2-7, with TRBD1 matching over 8 bases. Read coverage stops 1 residue before the CDR3 terminus; the germline J gene supplies the remainder. The V gene's germline CDR1 is MNHDT and CDR2 YYDKIL. The CDR3 contains 11 residues.

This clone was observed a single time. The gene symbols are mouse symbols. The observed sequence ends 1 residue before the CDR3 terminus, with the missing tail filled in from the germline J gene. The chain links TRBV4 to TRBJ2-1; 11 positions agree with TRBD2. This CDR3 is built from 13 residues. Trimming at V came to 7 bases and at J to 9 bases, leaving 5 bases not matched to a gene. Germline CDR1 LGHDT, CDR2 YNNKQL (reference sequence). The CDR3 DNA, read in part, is TGTGCCAGCATACTGGGGGGGCGCGGTGAGCAGTTC. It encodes CASILGGRGEQF. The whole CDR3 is CASILGGRGEQFF.

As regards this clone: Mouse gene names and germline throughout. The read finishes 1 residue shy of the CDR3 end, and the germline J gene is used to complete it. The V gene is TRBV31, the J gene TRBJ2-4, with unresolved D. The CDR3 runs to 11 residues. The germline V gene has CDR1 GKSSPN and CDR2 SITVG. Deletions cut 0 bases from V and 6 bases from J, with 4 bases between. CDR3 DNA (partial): TGTGCCTGGAGTCTAAGGAACACCTTGTAC. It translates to CAWSLRNTLY. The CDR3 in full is CAWSLRNTLYF.